Below, 5 T cell receptor beta chains from the same sample are listed, as sequenced in a study of PD-L1 blockade in urothelial cancer. Sequenced by immunoSEQ multiplex PCR; TCRdb stores in-frame clones only, minus some. The sample consists of around 100,000 clones, roughly nine tenths of them appearing once. The specimen comprised PBMCs, sampled around atezolizumab (anti-PD-L1) treatment. Every receptor here comes from a woman over 75 with urothelial cancer.

The rearrangement uses TRBV2 and TRBJ2-1; 12 nucleotides match TRBD2. V trimming: 5 bases; J trimming: 9 bases; junction bases outside the gene matches: 8. This CDR3 comprises 15 residues. The germline CDR1 and CDR2 sequences are SNHLY and FYNNEI. The CDR3 protein is CASSPRTSGTSEQFF. DNA for the CDR3: TGTGCCAGCAGTCCGAGGACTAGCGGGACTAGTGAGCAGTTCTTC.

The chain combines TRBV28 with TRBJ2-7; maybe TRBD1 (6 bases). Per germline, CDR1 MDHEN and CDR2 SYDVKM. The CDR3 is made up of 14 amino acids. Deletions cut 6 bases from V and 2 bases from J, with 14 bases between. The CDR3 loop is CASRWGRGAYEQYF. The CDR3 DNA follows: TGTGCCAGCAGGTGGGGCAGGGGAGCCTACGAGCAGTACTTC.

The genes are TRBV6-1 and TRBJ1-1; 7 nucleotides agree with TRBD1. The CDR3 contains 15 residues. The germline gives CDR1 MNHNS, CDR2 SASEGT. The V gene end was trimmed by 7 bases and the J gene end by 0 bases; junction bases not matched to a gene: 8. The CDR3 nucleotides read TGTGCCAGCACCCCCGGACAGGTCATGAACACTGAAGCTTTCTTT. Its translation is CASTPGQVMNTEAFF.

V and J are TRBV28 and TRBJ2-7, with TRBD1 identical over 11 bases. J was trimmed by 5 bases and V by 3 bases; bases with no gene match: 3. Per the germline V gene, CDR1 is MDHEN and CDR2 is SYDVKM. The CDR3 contains 14 residues. The CDR3 sequence is CASSFGQGAHEQYF. The CDR3 bases are TGTGCCAGCAGTTTTGGACAGGGGGCTCACGAGCAGTACTTC.

The chain carries TRBV6-1 and TRBJ1-2, with unresolved D. Germline CDR1 and CDR2: MNHNS and SASEGT. The length of the CDR3 is 14 residues. Trimming took 1 base from V and 4 from J, leaving 10 bases between them. CDR3 sequence: CASSEERGFYGYTF. CDR3 bases: TGTGCCAGCAGTGAAGAACGGGGTTTCTATGGCTACACCTTC.